One and the same sample provided the 10 T cell receptor beta chains below, sequenced in a study of graft-versus-host responses after intestinal transplantation. Some clones are missing from TCRdb's copy, which holds only in-frame ones; the method was immunoSEQ multiplex PCR. This sample has about 130,000 clones, with more than 90% found just once. These receptors lack a known antigen. Sequencing was performed on unstimulated CD4+ T cells sorted from spleen or lymph node cells, taken before intestinal transplant. All receptors come from a human donor who received an intestinal transplant.

V usage is TRBV6-5 and J usage is TRBJ2-5; the match to TRBD1 covers 7 bases. There are 13 residues in the CDR3. Germline assignment: CDR1 MNHEY and CDR2 SVGAGI. The trim removed 6 bases at V and 2 bases at J, leaving 3 bases unmatched. The CDR3 DNA reads TGTGCCAGCAGGCGACAGGGACAAGAGACCCAGTACTTC. This encodes CASRRQGQETQYF.

This chain joins TRBV2 and TRBJ1-4; weak D call: TRBD1 (5 bases). Trimming stripped 4 bases from V and 7 bases from J, with 13 bases between. Germline assignment: CDR1 SNHLY and CDR2 FYNNEI. There are 14 residues in the CDR3. The CDR3 sequence: CASSVADGGEKLFF. The CDR3 bases are TGTGCCAGCAGTGTCGCGGACGGGGGTGAAAAACTGTTTTTT.

This clone has a single count. V is TRBV10-2 and J is TRBJ2-1; 7 nucleotides match TRBD2. J was trimmed by 6 bases and V by 5 bases; bases with no gene match: 10. Per the germline V gene, CDR1 is WSHSY and CDR2 is SAAADI. This CDR3 spans 15 amino acids. Written as DNA, the CDR3 is TGCGCCAGCAGTAGTCGGGGGGTCGGCGGCAATGAGCAGTTCTTC. This encodes CASSSRGVGGNEQFF.

About this clone itself: At one end, the junction sequence differs from germline, possibly due to a read error. The chain has TRBV20-1 and TRBJ1-6; no clear D gene. The CDR3 runs 11 residues. Germline CDR1 reads DFQATT; CDR2 reads SNEGSKA (reference sequence). The CDR3 sequence is CSARDQRSDLF. CDR3 nucleotides: TGCAGTGCTAGAGATCAGAGATCGGACCTCTTT.

This chain uses TRBV10-2 with TRBJ2-3; D is undetermined. Germline lookup yields CDR1 WSHSY and CDR2 SAAADI. V was pared by 6 bases and J by 6 bases, with 7 bases between. This CDR3 contains 11 residues. The CDR3 DNA reads TGCGCCAGCAGGAAGCATGATACGCAGTATTTT. This codes for CASRKHDTQYF.

This chain links TRBV2 with TRBJ1-1, with D perhaps matching TRBD1 (5 bases). The CDR3 runs 11 residues. V gave up 4 bases and J gave up 7 bases, with 7 bases separating them. The germline V gene has CDR1 SNHLY and CDR2 FYNNEI. DNA of the CDR3: TGTGCCAGCAGTGGAGGGGTTGAAGCTTTCTTT. Translation gives CASSGGVEAFF.

The chain has TRBV2 and TRBJ1-5; 9 positions agree with TRBD1. CDR1 SNHLY and CDR2 FYNNEI come from the germline V gene. V lost 5 bases to trimming and J lost 7 bases; unmatched junction nucleotides: 6. The CDR3 spans 14 residues. The CDR3 nucleotides read TGTGCCAGCAGTCAAACAGGGGGCTTACAGCCCCAGCATTTT. Protein: CASSQTGGLQPQHF. Complete variable domain (other parts from reference TRBV2 and TRBJ1-5): EPEVTQTPSHQVTQMGQEVILRCVPISNHLYFYWYRQILGQKVEFLVSFYNNEISEKSEIFDDQFSVERPDGSNFTLKIRSTKLEDSAMYFCASSQTGGLQPQHFGDGTRLSIL.

The V call is TRBV7-3, the J call TRBJ1-4; D is possibly TRBD1 (5 bases). V lost 5 bases and J lost 10, with 14 bases in between. Germline-derived CDR1 and CDR2 are SGHTA and FQGTGA. CDR3 length: 13 residues. CDR3 residues: CASSRAGPGKLFF. Written as DNA, the CDR3 is TGTGCCAGCAGCCGGGCAGGGCCCGGAAAACTGTTTTTT.

The V call is TRBV5-1, the J call TRBJ2-3, with D possibly being TRBD2 (6 bases). Germline V gene lookup returns CDR1 SGHRS and CDR2 YFSETQ. This CDR3 has 15 amino acids. V was trimmed by 0 bases and J by 5 bases, leaving 13 bases between them. The CDR3 loop is CASSLEGLTGDTQYF. The CDR3 coding sequence is TGCGCCAGCAGCTTGGAGGGACTTACGGGAGATACGCAGTATTTT.

This chain uses TRBV7-2 with TRBJ2-2; D unresolved. CDR1 and CDR2 from the germline V gene are SGHTA and FQGNSA. The CDR3 loop spans 13 amino acids. V was clipped by 4 bases and J by 2 bases, with 5 bases between them. CDR3 protein: CASSSPNTGELFF. CDR3 DNA: TGTGCCAGCAGCTCGCCTAACACCGGGGAGCTGTTTTTT.